A selection of T cell receptor beta chains follows, all from one sample in a study of response to subunit inactivated influenza vaccine. TCRdb processed the RT-PCR reads anew with MiXCR; each CDR3 protein has one entry. The top ten clones hold approximately 9.9% of a sample with a few hundred thousand distinct CDR3 sequences, approximately 10% of them seen once. These data were also filed under a second study, of T cells expressing NK-cell markers.

Here the sequenced sample was PBMCs from blood, taken on the day of vaccination. The source is a man aged 45 to 65 who received an inactivated influenza vaccine. The CDR3 runs from the conserved cysteine through the conserved F or W.

v_call cdr3_aa
TRBV4-3 CASSQDLYTDTQYF
TRBV12-3/TRBV12-4 CASSVGQGWTEAFF
TRBV11-2 CASSLVAIPTDTQYF
TRBV6-5 CASSYLAGGRTGNEQFF
TRBV6-1 CASSRTGALIYGYTF
TRBV12-3/TRBV12-4 CASSLAMGLVGTDTQYF
TRBV20-1 CSATAALGLAGGSDTQYF
TRBV7-2 CASSPGTYTDTQYF
TRBV24-1 CATSSSGAGRDTQYF
TRBV5-1 CASSLASPSYGYTF
TRBV27 CASKYHRATNEKLFF
TRBV7-9 CASSPKAGVAGEQYF
TRBV2 CASSVEGPYTGELFF
TRBV5-1 CASSLDRVDNSPLHF
TRBV5-8 CASSFSPFGTENTGELFF
TRBV11-2 CASSLGGLAGEGGDTQYF
TRBV5-1 CASSYLQGTTGELFF
TRBV7-2 CASSLTSGFPTGELFF
TRBV29-1 CSGSDSLYNNVDTDTQYF
TRBV10-3 CAIRVGETQYF
TRBV20-1 CSAPYGEQFF
TRBV29-1 CSVVLGPRTDTQYF